The clone carrying this T cell receptor beta chain came up a few times. Its target is unknown. The record originates from a study of T cells in Graves' hyperthyroidism and ophthalmopathy. A patient was excluded if there was uncontrolled infection, other autoimmune disease, pregnancy or lactation. Per the germline V gene, CDR1 is SGHRS and CDR2 is YFSETQ. The V segment lost 3 bases and the J segment 8 bases; nucleotides outside the gene matches: 7. The CDR3 is 15 residues long. Study-wide results and limits: Most thyroid clonotypes that were expanded above 0.001 also turned up in blood. Ophthalmopathy was told apart from stable hyperthyroidism by a 13 V-J model.

RNA transcripts served as the template for amplifying TCR beta CDR3 regions. In the first-round RT-PCR of the TCR CDR3, the HTBI primer set was used. TCRdb re-called the multiplex PCR reads with MiXCR, one entry per CDR3 protein. The sample yields some 300,000 distinct CDR3 sequences, approximately 18% seen once. The rearrangement joins TRBV5-1 to TRBJ1-4; TRBD1 agrees at 10 bases. This TCR was recovered from a man aged 45-60 years with Graves' ophthalmopathy. Material for sequencing was blood. The DNA of the CDR3 is TGCGCCAGCAGCTCTTCGGGACAGGGGAACGAAAAACTGTTTTTT. Amino acid sequence: CASSSSGQGNEKLFF.